These 26 T cell receptor beta chains were all obtained from the same sample, sequenced in a study of cytomegalovirus exposure and HLA in healthy donors. Use of 60 Vbeta and 13 Jbeta primers characterized the PCR. TCRdb keeps only in-frame clones here, not all; method: immunoSEQ multiplex PCR. Among about 180,000 clones listed, more than 75% were seen once. Sequencing was carried out using PBMCs. These receptor sequences come from a man in his forties in good health and CMV-seronegative.

The chain is built from TRBV9 and TRBJ2-2, with 8 nucleotides matching TRBD2. The CDR3 extends over 14 amino acids. Germline lookup yields CDR1 SGDLS and CDR2 YYNGEE. The V gene end was trimmed by 2 bases and the J gene end by 14 bases; junction bases not matched to a gene: 11. The CDR3 DNA is TGTGCCAGCAGCGTGGGGCCCCTAGCGGGTGGCCTGTTTTTT. Encoded protein: CASSVGPLAGGLFF.

This clone was recorded only once. V and J are TRBV6-1 and TRBJ2-1; 9 bases agree with TRBD2. Germline CDR1 and CDR2: MNHNS and SASEGT. Losses at the gene ends were 3 bases for V and 4 bases for J; bases not matched to a gene: 7. CDR3 length: 16 amino acids. CDR3 DNA sequence: TGTGCCAGCAGTGAGACTAGCGGACCATATTACAATGAGCAGTTCTTC. Translation gives CASSETSGPYYNEQFF.

The gene calls are TRBV19 and TRBJ2-7; 8 bases match TRBD1. Trimming at V came to 3 bases and at J to 2 bases, leaving 6 bases not matched to a gene. Germline loops: CDR1 LNHDA, CDR2 SQIVND (reference sequence). The CDR3 has 15 amino acids. This CDR3 reads CASSMARGPTYEQYF. CDR3 nucleotide sequence: TGTGCCAGTAGTATGGCCAGGGGGCCCACCTACGAGCAGTACTTC.

The V gene is TRBV2, the J gene TRBJ2-2; 8 nucleotides agree with TRBD2. Germline CDR1 reads SNHLY; CDR2 reads FYNNEI. The ends lost 2 bases at V and 5 bases at J; junction bases unmatched: 4. The CDR3 covers 15 residues. The DNA of the CDR3 is TGTGCCAGCAGTGAAAGCGGGAGAGAGACCGGGGAGCTGTTTTTT. Residues: CASSESGRETGELFF.

V gene TRBV6-5 combines with J gene TRBJ2-1; 14 nucleotides match TRBD2. In germline, CDR1 is MNHEY, CDR2 SVGAGI. After removal of 6 bases from V and 7 bases from J, the junction contained 5 bases not matched to a gene. This CDR3 comprises 15 residues. The CDR3 DNA reads as TGTGCCAGCAGCCTGACTAGCGGGAGGGGGAATGAGCAGTTCTTC. It translates to CASSLTSGRGNEQFF.

This chain joins TRBV7-3 and TRBJ1-1, with TRBD1 matching over 7 bases. V shed 8 bases and J 4 bases; nucleotides not matched to a gene: 7. Germline V lookup: CDR1 SGHTA, CDR2 FQGTGA. CDR3 length: 13 amino acids. This chain's CDR3 is CASGQGVITEAFF. In DNA form, the CDR3 reads TGTGCCAGCGGGCAGGGGGTAATCACTGAAGCTTTCTTT.

The rearrangement links TRBV6-5 to TRBJ2-3; 11 nucleotides align to TRBD2. Trimming cost V 5 bases and J 5 bases; bases outside gene matches: 6. This CDR3 has 15 amino acids. Per the germline V gene, CDR1 is MNHEY and CDR2 is SVGAGI. The CDR3 reads CASSLSGGARDTQYF. For the CDR3, the DNA is TGTGCCAGCAGTCTTAGCGGGGGGGCCAGAGATACGCAGTATTTT.

The V and J genes are TRBV11-1 and TRBJ2-1; 7 bases line up with TRBD2. Per germline, CDR1 SGHAT and CDR2 FQDESV (reference sequence). Trimming removed 2 bases from V and 3 bases from J; junction bases left unmatched: 13. CDR3 length: 18 residues. CDR3 bases: TGTGCCAGCAGCTTACTAATTGGGGCGCGGGGGATCTACAATGAGCAGTTCTTC. It codes for CASSLLIGARGIYNEQFF.

The genes are TRBV28 and TRBJ1-6; 8 positions match TRBD1. Germline V lookup: CDR1 MDHEN, CDR2 SYDVKM. With V trimmed by 6 bases and J by 7 bases, 11 bases remained unmatched. CDR3 length: 16 residues. The CDR3 reads CASRPQQGVRNSPLHF. The CDR3 nucleotides read TGTGCCAGCAGACCACAACAGGGGGTTAGGAATTCACCCCTCCACTTT.

The chain has TRBV28 and TRBJ2-7; 7 bases fit TRBD1. The CDR3 is made up of 14 amino acids. CDR1 and CDR2 from the germline V gene are MDHEN and SYDVKM. V lost 5 bases and J lost 5; bases outside the gene matches: 9. The CDR3 loop reads CASSPAFTGDEQYF. The CDR3 DNA reads as TGTGCCAGCAGTCCCGCCTTCACAGGGGACGAGCAGTACTTC.

This clone was seen just once. The chain is built from TRBV11-3 and TRBJ1-1; 8 bases are a match to TRBD1. Germline V lookup: CDR1 SGHNT, CDR2 YENEEA. This CDR3 has 15 residues. J gave up 2 bases and V 5 bases, and 7 bases lay outside the gene matches. The CDR3 bases are TGTGCCAGCAGCCGTCGGACAGGGAAAAACACTGAAGCTTTCTTT. The encoded protein is CASSRRTGKNTEAFF. Complete variable domain (other parts from reference TRBV11-3 and TRBJ1-1): EAGVVQSPRYKIIEKKQPVAFWCNPISGHNTLYWYLQNLGQGPELLIRYENEEAVDDSQLPKDRFSAERLKGVDSTLKIQPAELGDSAVYLCASSRRTGKNTEAFFGQGTRLTVV.

The genes are TRBV7-8 and TRBJ2-2, with D hard to call. This CDR3 contains 14 residues. V gave up 3 bases and J gave up 0 bases, with 5 bases separating them. Germline CDR1 reads SGHVS; CDR2 reads FQNEAQ. This chain's CDR3 is CASSFLANTGELFF. The CDR3 region has the DNA TGTGCCAGCAGCTTTCTAGCGAACACCGGGGAGCTGTTTTTT.

This clone was seen just once. The chain combines TRBV5-1 with TRBJ2-6, with a weak D call TRBD1 (6 bases). V was pared by 5 bases and J by 0 bases, with 15 bases between. The CDR3 contains 17 residues. The V gene's germline CDR1 is SGHRS and CDR2 YFSETQ. CDR3 bases: TGCGCCAGCAGGTCCGGGACACAAAACTCTGGGGCCAACGTCCTGACTTTC. It specifies CASRSGTQNSGANVLTF.

The chain couples TRBV5-6 to TRBJ2-7; 7 nucleotides agree with TRBD1. V gave up 4 bases and J gave up 2 bases; unmatched junction bases: 12. The CDR3 consists of 16 residues. Germline loops: CDR1 SGHDT, CDR2 YYEEEE. CDR3 DNA: TGTGCCAGCAGCCGATTCCCTGGGACAGACGCCTACGAGCAGTACTTC. Translated, it gives CASSRFPGTDAYEQYF. Full variable domain (missing parts from reference TRBV5-6 and TRBJ2-7): DAGVTQSPTHLIKTRGQQVTLRCSPKSGHDTVSWYQQALGQGPQFIFQYYEEEERQRGNFPDRFSGHQFPNYSSELNVNALLLGDSALYLCASSRFPGTDAYEQYFGPGTRLTVT.

The V call is TRBV7-8, the J call TRBJ2-7; possible D gene TRBD1, 6 bases. Germline CDR1 SGHVS, CDR2 FQNEAQ. The CDR3 consists of 15 residues. Trimming left V 5 bases short and J 3 bases short, with 17 bases between. CDR3 protein: CASSPRDKLYYEQYF. The CDR3 bases are TGTGCCAGCAGCCCCCGGGACAAGCTATACTACGAGCAGTACTTC.

CDR3 sequence (DNA): TGTGCCAGTGCAACAGGGAGCGGCTATGGCTACACCTTC. It encodes CASATGSGYGYTF. The V call is TRBV27, the J call TRBJ1-2, with TRBD1 as a possible D gene (6 bases). Trimming took off 9 bases at V and 4 bases at J, with 15 bases between the two ends. CDR1 MNHEY and CDR2 SMNVEV come from the germline V gene (reference sequence). CDR3 length equals 13 residues.

This clone was detected once. The J gene is TRBJ1-1, the V gene TRBV6-4; 10 bases map to TRBD1. This CDR3 has 16 amino acids. The V gene end was trimmed by 7 bases and the J gene end by 10 bases; junction bases not matched to a gene: 18. Germline-derived CDR1 and CDR2 are MRHNA and SNTAGT. CDR3 DNA: TGTGCCAGCACCCTAAGATTTCGGGGACAGGGGCTCGGAGCTTTCTTT. It yields the protein CASTLRFRGQGLGAFF.

This clone was recorded once. J is TRBJ2-1 and V is TRBV30; 11 bases match TRBD2. Germline trimming cut 4 bases from V and 5 bases from J; bases unmatched to any gene: 7. Germline V CDR1 and CDR2: GTSNPN, SVGIG (reference sequence). The CDR3 is made up of 15 amino acids. The CDR3 region has the DNA TGTGCCTGGACCTCAGGACTAGCGGGCAACAATGAGCAGTTCTTC. Translating gives CAWTSGLAGNNEQFF. Drawing the rest from reference TRBV30 and TRBJ2-1, the complete variable domain is SQTIHQWPATLVQPVGSPLSLECTVEGTSNPNLYWYRQAAGRGLQLLFYSVGIGQISSEVPQNLSASRPQDRQFILSSKKLLLSDSGFYLCAWTSGLAGNNEQFFGPGTRLTVL.

The rearrangement uses TRBV27 and TRBJ2-2, with 11 bases identical to TRBD2. The junction had 14 bases not matched to a gene; V was cut back by 4 bases and J by 13 bases. The germline CDR1 and CDR2 sequences are MNHEY and SMNVEV (reference sequence). CDR3 length: 16 residues. The CDR3: CASSSRAPSGGWVLFF. CDR3 coding DNA: TGTGCCAGCAGTTCCCGCGCCCCTAGCGGGGGGTGGGTGCTGTTTTTT.

The gene calls are TRBV5-1 and TRBJ2-3, with TRBD2 matching 9 bases. Germline CDR1 and CDR2: SGHRS and YFSETQ. The V segment lost 0 bases and the J segment 6 bases; nucleotides outside the gene matches: 8. The CDR3 length is 16 residues. CDR3 protein: CASSLGAAGGQDTQYF. CDR3 DNA sequence: TGCGCCAGCAGCTTGGGTGCCGCGGGGGGGCAGGATACGCAGTATTTT.

This clone showed up just once. The chain employs TRBV7-8 and TRBJ2-5; TRBD2 matches 12 bases. V trimming: 2 bases; J trimming: 4 bases; junction bases outside the gene matches: 5. The CDR3 loop spans 16 amino acids. Germline V gene lookup returns CDR1 SGHVS and CDR2 FQNEAQ. The CDR3 reads CASSLSSGGAVETQYF. CDR3 sequence (DNA): TGTGCCAGCAGCTTATCTAGCGGGGGGGCGGTAGAGACCCAGTACTTC.

This clone occurred a few times. Additional DNA sequences in this sample encode the identical CDR3. V is TRBV28 and J is TRBJ2-7; 9 bases line up with TRBD2. V was pared by 6 bases and J by 0 bases, with 0 bases of the junction left unmatched. This CDR3 contains 13 residues. The germline V gene has CDR1 MDHEN and CDR2 SYDVKM. In DNA, the CDR3 is TGTGCCAGCAGGACTAGCGGCTCCTACGAGCAGTACTTC. Amino acid sequence: CASRTSGSYEQYF.

The chain uses TRBV15 and TRBJ1-4; D may be TRBD1 (6 bases). The ends were cut back, 3 bases at V and 3 bases at J, with 17 bases in the middle. The CDR3 covers 17 residues. Germline-derived CDR1 and CDR2 are LNHNV and YYDKDF (reference sequence). CDR3 DNA: TGTGCCACCAGCAGCCCACAGGACAGCCCTCCTAATGAAAAACTGTTTTTT. Protein: CATSSPQDSPPNEKLFF.

V usage is TRBV7-9 and J usage is TRBJ2-7; 15 bases agree with TRBD2. The trim removed 2 bases at V and 1 base at J, leaving 6 bases unmatched. Germline CDR1 SEHNR, CDR2 FQNEAQ (reference sequence). This CDR3 is built from 18 residues. The CDR3 sequence is CASSLSPGLAGGSYEQYF. CDR3 DNA sequence: TGTGCCAGCAGCTTAAGTCCGGGACTAGCGGGGGGATCCTACGAGCAGTACTTC. The full variable domain, with the rest looked up from reference TRBV7-9 and TRBJ2-7, is DTGVSQNPRHKITKRGQNVTFRCDPISEHNRLYWYRQTLGQGPEFLTYFQNEAQLEKSRLLSDRFSAERPKGSFSTLEIQRTEQGDSAMYLCASSLSPGLAGGSYEQYFGPGTRLTVT.

This clone was counted once. The J gene is TRBJ2-5, the V gene TRBV4-1; D may be TRBD1 (6 bases). The germline CDR1 and CDR2 sequences are MGHRA and YSYEKL. This CDR3 is 17 amino acids long. V was cut by 3 bases and J by 5 bases, with 22 bases left in between. The DNA of the CDR3 is TGCGCCAGCAGCCATACGTTCCTCACAGGGTTAGGGGAGACCCAGTACTTC. It encodes CASSHTFLTGLGETQYF.

There are a few counts of this clone. This chain uses TRBV2 with TRBJ1-4; TRBD1 agrees at 9 bases. There are 14 residues in the CDR3. V shed 8 bases and J 4 bases; nucleotides not matched to a gene: 5. Per germline, CDR1 SNHLY and CDR2 FYNNEI. This chain's CDR3 is CASAWTGVNEKLFF. DNA for the CDR3: TGTGCCAGCGCCTGGACAGGGGTTAATGAAAAACTGTTTTTT.